The T cell receptor (beta chain) described here comes from a study of T cell repertoires in cytomegalovirus infection. TCRdb re-analysed the reads in MiXCR, keeping a single row per CDR3 protein. The sample has about 770,000 distinct CDR3 sequences, 25% to 30% seen once. In its sample, this clonotype was seen many times. No antigen is known for it. Trimming removed 5 bases at V and 2 bases at J, with 18 bases between. The CDR3 length is 16 residues. Germline-derived CDR1 and CDR2 are SGHVS and FNYEAQ. The receptor comes from a human donor in good health (CMV status not recorded). Some clones in this sample may be carry-over from other donors' samples. V gene TRBV7-6 combines with J gene TRBJ2-5, with D maybe TRBD2 (7 bases). The sequencing used cultured CD8+ T cells from PBMCs, collected from culture after CMV antigen stimulation. Written as DNA, the CDR3 is TGTGCCAGCAGCCCAGGCCGTGCGGGGGCACAAGAGACCCAGTACTTC. Translated: CASSPGRAGAQETQYF.